The T cell receptor beta chain under discussion was sequenced for a study of control samples from healthy donors and cancer patients. The CDR3 covers 13 residues. In germline, CDR1 is MDHEN, CDR2 SYDVKM. Trimming stripped 7 bases from V and 3 bases from J, with 10 bases between. Sequenced by immunoSEQ multiplex PCR; TCRdb stores in-frame clones only, minus some. The sample includes about 250,000 clones, over 75% seen only once; the top ten take roughly 15%. The sample comprised PBMCs. The gene calls are TRBV28 and TRBJ1-3; D is ambiguous. This receptor was obtained from a woman aged 55-70 years with lung cancer. The CDR3 loop reads CASTPSGGNTIYF. For the CDR3, the DNA is TGTGCCAGCACTCCTTCGGGTGGAAACACCATATATTTT.